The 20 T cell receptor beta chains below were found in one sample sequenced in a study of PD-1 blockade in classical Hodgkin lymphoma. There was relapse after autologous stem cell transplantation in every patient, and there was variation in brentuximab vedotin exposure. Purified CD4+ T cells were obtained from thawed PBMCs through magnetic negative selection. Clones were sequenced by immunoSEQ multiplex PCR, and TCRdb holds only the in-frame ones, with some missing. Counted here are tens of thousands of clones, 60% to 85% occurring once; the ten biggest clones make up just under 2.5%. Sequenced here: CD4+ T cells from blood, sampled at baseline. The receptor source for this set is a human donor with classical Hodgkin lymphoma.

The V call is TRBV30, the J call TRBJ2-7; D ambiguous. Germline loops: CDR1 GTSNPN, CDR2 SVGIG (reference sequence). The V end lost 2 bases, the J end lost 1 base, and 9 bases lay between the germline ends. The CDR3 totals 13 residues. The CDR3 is CAWSTGLSYEQYF. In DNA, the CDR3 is TGTGCCTGGAGTACGGGTCTTTCCTACGAGCAGTACTTC.

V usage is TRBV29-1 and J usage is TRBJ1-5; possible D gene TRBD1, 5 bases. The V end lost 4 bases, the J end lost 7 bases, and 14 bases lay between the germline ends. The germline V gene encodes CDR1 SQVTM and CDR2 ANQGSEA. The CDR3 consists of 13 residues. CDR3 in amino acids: CSVATDPEQPQHF. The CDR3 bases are TGCAGCGTTGCGACAGACCCAGAGCAGCCCCAGCATTTT.

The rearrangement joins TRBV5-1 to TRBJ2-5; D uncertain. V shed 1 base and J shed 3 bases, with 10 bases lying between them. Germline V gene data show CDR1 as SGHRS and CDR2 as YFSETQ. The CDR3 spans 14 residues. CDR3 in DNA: TGCGCCAGCAGCTTGAAGGGCGAGGAAGAGACCCAGTACTTC. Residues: CASSLKGEEETQYF.

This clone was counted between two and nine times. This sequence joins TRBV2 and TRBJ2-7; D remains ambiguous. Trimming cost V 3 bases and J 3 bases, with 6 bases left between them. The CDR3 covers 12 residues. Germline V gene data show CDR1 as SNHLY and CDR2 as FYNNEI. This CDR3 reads CASSDEYYEQYF. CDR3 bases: TGTGCCAGCAGTGACGAGTACTACGAGCAGTACTTC. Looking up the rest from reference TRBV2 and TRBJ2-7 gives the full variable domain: EPEVTQTPSHQVTQMGQEVILRCVPISNHLYFYWYRQILGQKVEFLVSFYNNEISEKSEIFDDQFSVERPDGSNFTLKIRSTKLEDSAMYFCASSDEYYEQYFGPGTRLTVT.

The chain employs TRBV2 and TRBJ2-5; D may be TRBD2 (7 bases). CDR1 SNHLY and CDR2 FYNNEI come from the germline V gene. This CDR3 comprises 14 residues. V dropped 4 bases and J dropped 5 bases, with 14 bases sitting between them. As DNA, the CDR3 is TGTGCCAGCAGTGGGACTAGGGGGATGGAGACCCAGTACTTC. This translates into CASSGTRGMETQYF. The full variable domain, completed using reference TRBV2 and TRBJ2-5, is EPEVTQTPSHQVTQMGQEVILRCVPISNHLYFYWYRQILGQKVEFLVSFYNNEISEKSEIFDDQFSVERPDGSNFTLKIRSTKLEDSAMYFCASSGTRGMETQYFGPGTRLLVL.

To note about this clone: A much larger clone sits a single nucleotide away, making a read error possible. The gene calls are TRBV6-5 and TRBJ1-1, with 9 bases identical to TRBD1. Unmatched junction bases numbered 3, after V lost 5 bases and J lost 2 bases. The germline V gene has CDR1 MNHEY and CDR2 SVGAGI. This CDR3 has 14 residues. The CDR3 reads CASSRDRENTEAFF. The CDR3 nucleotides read TGTGCCAGCAGTAGGGACAGGGAAAACACTGAAGCTTTCTTT.

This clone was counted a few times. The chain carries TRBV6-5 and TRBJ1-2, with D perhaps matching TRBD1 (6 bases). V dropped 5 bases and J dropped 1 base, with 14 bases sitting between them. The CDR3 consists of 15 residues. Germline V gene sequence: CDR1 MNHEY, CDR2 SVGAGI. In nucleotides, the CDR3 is TGTGCCAGCAGTACACCGGACAGTCTTAACTATGGCTACACCTTC. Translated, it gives CASSTPDSLNYGYTF.

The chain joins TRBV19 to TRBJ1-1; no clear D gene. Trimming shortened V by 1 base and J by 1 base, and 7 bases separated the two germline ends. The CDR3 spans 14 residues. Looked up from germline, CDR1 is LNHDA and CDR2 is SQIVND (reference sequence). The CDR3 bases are TGTGCCAGTAGTATAGCGGCAGGGAACACTGAAGCTTTCTTT. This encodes CASSIAAGNTEAFF.

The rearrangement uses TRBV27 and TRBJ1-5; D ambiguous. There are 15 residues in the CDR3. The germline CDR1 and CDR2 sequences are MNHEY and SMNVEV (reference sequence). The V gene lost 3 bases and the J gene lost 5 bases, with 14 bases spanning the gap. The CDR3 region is CASSFTGFGDQPQHF. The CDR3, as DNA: TGTGCCAGCAGTTTTACGGGGTTCGGGGATCAGCCCCAGCATTTT.

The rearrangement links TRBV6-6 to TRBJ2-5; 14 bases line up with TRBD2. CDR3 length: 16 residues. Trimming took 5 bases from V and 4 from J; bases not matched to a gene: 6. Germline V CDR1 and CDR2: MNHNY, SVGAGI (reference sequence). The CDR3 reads CASSRTGTSGGETQYF. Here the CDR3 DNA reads TGTGCCAGCAGTCGTACAGGGACTAGCGGGGGAGAGACCCAGTACTTC.

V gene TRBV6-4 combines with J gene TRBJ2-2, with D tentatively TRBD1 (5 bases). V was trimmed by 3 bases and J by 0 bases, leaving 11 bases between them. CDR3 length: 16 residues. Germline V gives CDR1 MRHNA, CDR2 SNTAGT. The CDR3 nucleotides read TGTGCCAGCAGTGAGCAAGGGGCCGCGAACACCGGGGAGCTGTTTTTT. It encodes CASSEQGAANTGELFF.

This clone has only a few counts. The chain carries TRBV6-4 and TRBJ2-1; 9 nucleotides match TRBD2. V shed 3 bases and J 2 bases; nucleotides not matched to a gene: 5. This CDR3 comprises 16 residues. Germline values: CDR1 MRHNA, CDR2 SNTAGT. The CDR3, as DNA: TGTGCCAGCAGTGATCACAGCGGGGGGACCTACAATGAGCAGTTCTTC. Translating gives CASSDHSGGTYNEQFF.

The CDR3 DNA follows: TGTGCCAGCAGAGCCTTTACAGGAGCCGTGGTGAACACTGAAGCTTTCTTT. This translates into CASRAFTGAVVNTEAFF. The rearrangement uses TRBV2 and TRBJ1-1; a weak D match, TRBD1 (5 bases). The CDR3 spans 17 residues. CDR1 and CDR2 (germline): SNHLY, FYNNEI. V was clipped by 6 bases and J by 0 bases, with 20 bases between them.

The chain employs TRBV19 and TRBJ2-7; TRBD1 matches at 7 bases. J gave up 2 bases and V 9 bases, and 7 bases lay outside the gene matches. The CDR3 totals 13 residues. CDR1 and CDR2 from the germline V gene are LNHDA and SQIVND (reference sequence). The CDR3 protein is CASSGQVPYEQYF. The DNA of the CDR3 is TGTGCCAGCTCTGGACAGGTCCCCTACGAGCAGTACTTC.

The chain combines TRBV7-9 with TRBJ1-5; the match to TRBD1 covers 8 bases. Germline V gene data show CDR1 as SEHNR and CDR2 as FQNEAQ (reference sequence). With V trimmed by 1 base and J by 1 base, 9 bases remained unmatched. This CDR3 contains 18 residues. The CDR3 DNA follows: TGTGCCAGCAGCTTAGTTGGAGGAGGACAGGGAAGCAATCAGCCCCAGCATTTT. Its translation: CASSLVGGGQGSNQPQHF.

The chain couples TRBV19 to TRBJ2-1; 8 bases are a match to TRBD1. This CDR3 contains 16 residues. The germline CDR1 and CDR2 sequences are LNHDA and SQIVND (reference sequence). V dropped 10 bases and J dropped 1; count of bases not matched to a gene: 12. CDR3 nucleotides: TGTGCCACCGAGCCCGGGACAGGTTATTCCTACAATGAGCAGTTCTTC. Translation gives CATEPGTGYSYNEQFF.

CDR3 bases: TGTGCCAGCAGACCTGGACCCGGCACAGATACGCAGTATTTT. Residues: CASRPGPGTDTQYF. The J gene is TRBJ2-3, the V gene TRBV5-6; no firm D call. The V gene lost 5 bases and the J gene lost 1 base, with 11 bases spanning the gap. Per germline, CDR1 SGHDT and CDR2 YYEEEE. The CDR3 is 14 amino acids.

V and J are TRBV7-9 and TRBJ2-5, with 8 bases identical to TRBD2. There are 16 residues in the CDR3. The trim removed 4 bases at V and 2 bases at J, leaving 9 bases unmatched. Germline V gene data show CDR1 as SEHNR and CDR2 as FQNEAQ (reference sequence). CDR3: CASSSRAGGLQETQYF. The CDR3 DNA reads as TGTGCCAGCAGCTCCCGGGCGGGGGGCCTACAAGAGACCCAGTACTTC.

The CDR3 loop is CASSPTGGPYEQFF. In DNA form, the CDR3 reads TGTGCCAGCAGCCCCACGGGGGGGCCTTATGAGCAGTTCTTC. The chain recombines TRBV9 with TRBJ2-1, with 8 nucleotides matching TRBD2. Germline V gene lookup returns CDR1 SGDLS and CDR2 YYNGEE. V shed 4 bases and J 8 bases; nucleotides not matched to a gene: 8. CDR3 length: 14 residues.

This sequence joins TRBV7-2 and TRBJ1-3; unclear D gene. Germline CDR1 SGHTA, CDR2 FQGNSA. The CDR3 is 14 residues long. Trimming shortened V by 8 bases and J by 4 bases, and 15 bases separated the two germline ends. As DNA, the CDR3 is TGTGCCAGCGCCACCCTACGGGAAGGAAACACCATATATTTT. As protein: CASATLREGNTIYF.